Listed below are T cell receptor beta chains from one sample, sequenced in a study of shared clonotypes between healthy human individuals. Generated by immunoSEQ multiplex PCR, the TCRdb table keeps only in-frame clones and is missing some. This table has about 1.1 million clones, 70% to 80% appearing once. Sequencing was performed on memory CD4+ T cells from PBMCs. Receptors were obtained from a man in his late teens or twenties in good health. Some clones in this sample may be carry-over from other donors' samples. Both conserved end residues are part of each CDR3.

>18|TRBV30|TRBJ1-5
CAWSVRPGDGSSNQPQHF
>13|TRBV30|TRBJ1-4
CAWNTRANEKLFF
>14|TRBV19|TRBJ1-5
CATKPLYSNQPQHF
>15|TRBV2|TRBJ2-3
CASSEATPAEDTQYF
>14|TRBV6-5|TRBJ2-1
CASRPGWGGNEQFF
>12|TRBV28|TRBJ1-2
CASSLRERGYTF
>14|TRBV5-1|TRBJ1-1
CASSFGGGNTEAFF
>13|TRBV7-9|TRBJ1-1
CASSLSVNTEAFF
>13|TRBV5-3|TRBJ1-4
CARVVSANEKLFF
>16|TRBV5-1|TRBJ2-3
CASSLDQAGVEDTQYF
>15|TRBV28|TRBJ2-5
CASSFLQGLQETQYF
>14|TRBV7-2|TRBJ1-5
CASSRSPGHQPQHF
>13|TRBV6-5|TRBJ1-2
CASRFDINYGYTF
>15|TRBV27|TRBJ1-2
CASSPGTATNYGYTF
>14|TRBV5-4|TRBJ1-1
CASSPTGGAVEAFF
>17|TRBV28|TRBJ2-2
CASTTRRRAENTGELFF
>13|TRBV7-9|TRBJ1-1
CASSLVVATEAFF
>15|TRBV7-3|TRBJ2-3
CASSTGGRNTDTQYF
>16|TRBV9|TRBJ2-5
CASSAMPGLAGETQYF
>12|TRBV19|TRBJ1-2
CASRTGGRGYTF
>11|TRBV20-1|TRBJ2-7
CSARINYEQYF
>15|TRBV11-2|TRBJ2-1
CASRFMGANYNEQFF
>15|TRBV5-1|TRBJ2-7
CASSLEVGRAPEQYF
>15|TRBV4-3|TRBJ2-3
CASSQRAQGADTQYF
>14|TRBV9|TRBJ2-2
CASSALGTTGELFF
>13|TRBV6-1|TRBJ2-3
CASSVLIADTQYF
>15|TRBV6-5|TRBJ1-2
CASSRLKHPGQGITF
>13|TRBV30|TRBJ1-4
CAWRGGLGEKLFF
>16|TRBV15|TRBJ2-5
CATSRASAGGPSTQYF
>15|TRBV5-4|TRBJ2-1
CASSKVATKYNEQFF
>14|TRBV28|TRBJ1-2
CASSFLRGGYGYTF
>13|TRBV28|TRBJ1-1
CASIGTAHPEAFF
>16|TRBV5-1|TRBJ2-7
CASSLASSPRTYEQYF
>12|TRBV18|TRBJ2-7
CASSPAVGEQYF
>14|TRBV6-1|TRBJ2-5
CASSDRGRGETQYF
>15|TRBV29-1|TRBJ2-4
CSVVLGVVAKNIQYF
>13|TRBV2|TRBJ2-7
CASSGDSSYEQYF
>17|TRBV5-4|TRBJ2-7
CASSLGGSGRVAYEQYF
>14|TRBV7-3|TRBJ2-7
CASSSGLAGYEQYF